This T cell receptor beta chain was sequenced in a study of T cell repertoires in cytomegalovirus infection. Study-level points and caveats: Summed frequency of public TCR beta families distinguished CMV carriers with the relevant HLA.

Germline CDR1 and CDR2: SGHRS and YFSETQ. V gave up 4 bases and J gave up 4 bases; unmatched junction bases: 10. The CDR3 spans 16 residues. From the reads, TCRdb called clonotypes with MiXCR, one entry per CDR3 protein. The sample lists around 310,000 distinct CDR3 sequences, 25% to 35% occurring once. This clonotype was seen ten or more times. Its antigen is not identified. The TCR was taken from a human donor in good health (CMV status not recorded). Some clones in this sample may be carry-over from other donors' samples. This rearrangement joins TRBV5-1 to TRBJ2-5; 10 bases map to TRBD2. Source: cultured PBMCs, taken from culture after CMV antigen stimulation. The CDR3 reads CASSRPSGGQGETQYF. CDR3 sequence (DNA): TGCGCCAGCAGCCGTCCTAGCGGGGGTCAGGGAGAGACCCAGTACTTC.